This entry lists 18 T cell receptor beta chains sequenced from one sample in a study of long-term antiretroviral therapy in people with HIV. With survey level as its setting, the immunoSEQ assay was v3.0. Sequencing used immunoSEQ multiplex PCR; TCRdb keeps in-frame clones, though not all of them. The sample records tens of thousands of clones, about 84% being singletons. The sequencing used unsorted PBMCs, collected 0.5 years before starting antiretroviral therapy. Every receptor here comes from a man aged 40-49 years with HIV.

The rearrangement links TRBV5-5 to TRBJ1-5; 7 bases align to TRBD1. CDR1 SGHKS and CDR2 YYEKEE come from the germline V gene (reference sequence). This CDR3 comprises 16 residues. With V trimmed by 2 bases and J by 1 base, 6 bases remained unmatched. CDR3 in amino acids: CASSLEGARSNQPQHF. The CDR3 DNA follows: TGTGCCAGCAGCTTAGAGGGGGCGAGGAGCAATCAGCCCCAGCATTTT. The full variable domain, with the rest looked up from reference TRBV5-5 and TRBJ1-5, is DAGVTQSPTHLIKTRGQQVTLRCSPISGHKSVSWYQQVLGQGPQFIFQYYEKEERGRGNFPDRFSARQFPNYSSELNVNALLLGDSALYLCASSLEGARSNQPQHFGDGTRLSIL.

This clone was observed a few times. This sequence joins TRBV5-4 and TRBJ2-7, with 7 bases lining up with TRBD2. V was clipped by 0 bases and J by 7 bases; unmatched bases: 10. The CDR3 totals 15 residues. Germline assignment: CDR1 SGHNT and CDR2 YYREEE (reference sequence). For the CDR3, the DNA is TGTGCCAGCAGCTTGGAATCCGGGGGGAAGGATGAGCAGTACTTC. Amino acids: CASSLESGGKDEQYF.

The chain employs TRBV28 and TRBJ2-7; the D gene is possibly TRBD2 (5 bases). From germline, CDR1 is MDHEN and CDR2 SYDVKM. Deletions cut 4 bases from V and 1 base from J, with 11 bases between. The CDR3 runs to 14 residues. This chain's CDR3 is CASSYTGLSYEQYF. The CDR3 nucleotides read TGTGCCAGCAGTTACACCGGACTGTCCTACGAGCAGTACTTC.

V usage is TRBV6-6 and J usage is TRBJ2-3; D remains ambiguous. In germline, CDR1 is MNHNY, CDR2 SVGAGI (reference sequence). CDR3 size: 14 residues. Trimming removed 7 bases from V and 0 bases from J, with 11 bases in between. The CDR3 nucleotides are TGTGCCAGCACCTCCGGGCAAAGCACAGATACGCAGTATTTT. Translated: CASTSGQSTDTQYF.

J is TRBJ2-7 and V is TRBV11-2; D unclear. The CDR3 is made up of 14 amino acids. Germline V CDR1 and CDR2: SGHAT, FQNNGV. The V gene lost 5 bases and the J gene lost 12 bases, with 23 bases spanning the gap. CDR3 amino acids: CASSLLARMGGWYF. The CDR3 DNA reads TGTGCCAGCAGCCTCTTAGCTCGCATGGGCGGTTGGTACTTC.

The chain recombines TRBV5-4 with TRBJ2-7; TRBD1 matches 7 bases. There are 14 residues in the CDR3. Losses at the gene ends were 4 bases for V and 8 bases for J; bases not matched to a gene: 12. Germline V lookup: CDR1 SGHNT, CDR2 YYREEE (reference sequence). The CDR3: CASSPQGLSTKQYF. The CDR3 coding sequence is TGTGCCAGCAGCCCACAGGGGTTAAGCACCAAGCAGTACTTC. The full variable domain, with the rest looked up from reference TRBV5-4 and TRBJ2-7, is ETGVTQSPTHLIKTRGQQVTLRCSSQSGHNTVSWYQQALGQGPQFIFQYYREEENGRGNFPPRFSGLQFPNYSSELNVNALELDDSALYLCASSPQGLSTKQYFGPGTRLTVT.

V usage is TRBV6-1 and J usage is TRBJ1-5, with 7 positions matching TRBD1. CDR1 and CDR2 (germline): MNHNS, SASEGT. The CDR3 runs to 14 residues. Trimming cost V 6 bases and J 5 bases; bases outside gene matches: 7. The CDR3 loop is CASSVTGADQPQHF. The CDR3 DNA reads TGTGCCAGCAGCGTCACAGGGGCTGATCAGCCCCAGCATTTT.

The sample holds one count of this clone. V usage is TRBV5-4 and J usage is TRBJ2-2; D may be TRBD1 (6 bases). The V and J ends lost 0 bases and 7 bases respectively, with 13 bases between them. The CDR3 has 15 residues. Germline lookup yields CDR1 SGHNT and CDR2 YYREEE (reference sequence). The DNA of the CDR3 is TGTGCCAGCAGCTTGGGACAGGTCCCAGGCGGGGAGCTGTTTTTT. Protein: CASSLGQVPGGELFF.

The chain couples TRBV5-6 to TRBJ2-1; 9 bases match TRBD1. This CDR3 contains 16 residues. The V gene's germline CDR1 is SGHDT and CDR2 YYEEEE. V was pared by 3 bases and J by 5 bases, with 9 bases of the junction left unmatched. CDR3 sequence: CASSSIPGQGNNEQFF. For the CDR3, the DNA is TGTGCCAGCAGCTCCATCCCGGGACAGGGCAACAATGAGCAGTTCTTC.

The rearrangement links TRBV2 to TRBJ1-2, with D possibly matching TRBD1 (5 bases). CDR1 SNHLY and CDR2 FYNNEI come from the germline V gene. This CDR3 is 14 amino acids long. V was cut by 10 bases and J by 4 bases, with 19 bases left in between. CDR3 amino acids: CATPQAEDLYGYTF. The CDR3 nucleotides are TGTGCCACCCCACAGGCAGAAGACCTCTATGGCTACACCTTC.

This chain connects TRBV19 to TRBJ1-4; 7 nucleotides agree with TRBD1. Germline V gives CDR1 LNHDA, CDR2 SQIVND (reference sequence). V shed 6 bases and J 5 bases; nucleotides not matched to a gene: 6. This CDR3 comprises 14 residues. The CDR3 DNA reads as TGTGCCAGTAGGGGCACAGGGGTAAATGAAAAACTGTTTTTT. Protein sequence: CASRGTGVNEKLFF.

This chain joins TRBV7-9 and TRBJ2-1; D perhaps matches TRBD2 (7 bases). This CDR3 has 15 amino acids. The germline V gene encodes CDR1 SEHNR and CDR2 FQNEAQ (reference sequence). The ends were cut back, 5 bases at V and 6 bases at J, with 17 bases in the middle. CDR3 loop: CASSKSRGGGNEQFF. The CDR3 coding sequence is TGTGCCAGCAGCAAGAGCAGGGGCGGGGGCAATGAGCAGTTCTTC.

The J gene is TRBJ1-1, the V gene TRBV4-3; no definite D call. Germline CDR1 LGHNA, CDR2 YSLEER. Trimming took 1 base from V and 7 from J, leaving 13 bases between them. The CDR3 loop spans 14 amino acids. CDR3 bases: TGCGCCAGCAGCCAAGTACGGGCCGTCGATGAAGCTTTCTTT. It translates to CASSQVRAVDEAFF.

This chain joins TRBV29-1 and TRBJ1-2; D might be TRBD1 (5 bases). Trimming shortened V by 7 bases and J by 7 bases, and 25 bases separated the two germline ends. CDR1 SQVTM and CDR2 ANQGSEA come from the germline V gene. The CDR3 has 15 amino acids. The CDR3 here is CSAPTESVPLSGYTF. The CDR3 DNA reads as TGCAGCGCACCGACAGAGTCAGTCCCTCTGTCTGGCTACACCTTC. The whole variable domain, remainder taken from reference TRBV29-1 and TRBJ1-2, is SAVISQKPSRDICQRGTSLTIQCQVDSQVTMMFWYRQQPGQSLTLIATANQGSEATYESGFVIDKFPISRPNLTFSTLTVSNMSPEDSSIYLCSAPTESVPLSGYTFGSGTRLTVV.

The gene calls are TRBV2 and TRBJ2-1, with 7 bases fitting TRBD2. V trimming: 6 bases; J trimming: 3 bases; junction bases outside the gene matches: 5. CDR1 and CDR2 from the germline V gene are SNHLY and FYNNEI. The CDR3 consists of 14 residues. The CDR3, as DNA: TGTGCCAGCAGGGGGGGGGTGTTCTACAATGAGCAGTTCTTC. It encodes CASRGGVFYNEQFF. Supplemented by reference TRBV2 and TRBJ2-1, the full variable domain reads EPEVTQTPSHQVTQMGQEVILRCVPISNHLYFYWYRQILGQKVEFLVSFYNNEISEKSEIFDDQFSVERPDGSNFTLKIRSTKLEDSAMYFCASRGGVFYNEQFFGPGTRLTVL.

The chain links TRBV27 to TRBJ2-7; possible D gene TRBD2, 6 bases. The CDR3 totals 15 residues. Between the trimmed V and J ends, which lost 6 bases and 3 bases, there was a span of 18 bases. Germline V lookup: CDR1 MNHEY, CDR2 SMNVEV (reference sequence). CDR3 sequence reads: CASREGPGFHYEQYF. CDR3 in DNA: TGTGCCAGCAGGGAGGGGCCCGGGTTCCACTACGAGCAGTACTTC.

The V gene is TRBV4-1, the J gene TRBJ2-1; D may match TRBD1 or TRBD2 (5 bases each). CDR1 and CDR2 from the germline V gene are MGHRA and YSYEKL. Trimming stripped 4 bases from V and 5 bases from J, with 18 bases between. This CDR3 contains 16 residues. The CDR3 DNA reads as TGCGCCAGCAGCCGAGGAGCCGGGACCGCAGACAATGAGCAGTTCTTC. Translating it yields CASSRGAGTADNEQFF.

This chain joins TRBV19 and TRBJ2-7, with D maybe TRBD1 (6 bases). The CDR3 runs to 14 residues. The germline V gene has CDR1 LNHDA and CDR2 SQIVND (reference sequence). V lost 5 bases, J lost 2 bases, and 13 bases lay in between. The CDR3 DNA reads as TGTGCCAGTAGTTTGTCCCGGACAGCCTACGAGCAGTACTTC. Translated, it gives CASSLSRTAYEQYF.